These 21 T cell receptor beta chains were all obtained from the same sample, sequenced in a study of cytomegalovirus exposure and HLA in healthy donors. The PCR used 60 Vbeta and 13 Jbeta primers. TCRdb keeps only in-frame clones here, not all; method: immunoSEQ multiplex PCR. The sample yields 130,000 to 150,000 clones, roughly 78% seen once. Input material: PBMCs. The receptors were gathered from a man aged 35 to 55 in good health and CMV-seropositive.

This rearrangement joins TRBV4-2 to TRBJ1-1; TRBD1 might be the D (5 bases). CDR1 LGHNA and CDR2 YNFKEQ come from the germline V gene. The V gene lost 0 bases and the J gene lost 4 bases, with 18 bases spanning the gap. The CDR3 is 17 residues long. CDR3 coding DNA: TGTGCCAGCAGCCAAGAACCCATGGGGCAGGGCGGCACTGAAGCTTTCTTT. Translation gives CASSQEPMGQGGTEAFF.

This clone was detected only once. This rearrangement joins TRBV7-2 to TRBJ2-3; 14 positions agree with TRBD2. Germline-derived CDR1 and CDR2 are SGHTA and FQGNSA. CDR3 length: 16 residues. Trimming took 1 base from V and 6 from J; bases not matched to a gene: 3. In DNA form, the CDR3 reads TGTGCCAGCAGCTTAGTCTGGACTAGCGGGAGGGATACGCAGTATTTT. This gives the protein CASSLVWTSGRDTQYF.

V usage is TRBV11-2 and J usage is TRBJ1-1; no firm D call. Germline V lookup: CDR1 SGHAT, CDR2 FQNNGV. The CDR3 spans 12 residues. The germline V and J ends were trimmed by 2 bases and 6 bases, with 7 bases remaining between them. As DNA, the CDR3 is TGTGCCAGCAGCTTATACCCGGCTGAAGCTTTCTTT. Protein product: CASSLYPAEAFF.

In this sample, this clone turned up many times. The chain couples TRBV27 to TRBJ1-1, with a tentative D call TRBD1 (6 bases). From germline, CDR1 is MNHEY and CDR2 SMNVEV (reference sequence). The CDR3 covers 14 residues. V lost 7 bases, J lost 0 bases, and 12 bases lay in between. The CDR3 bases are TGTGCCAGCACCCAACAGGGCTTGAACACTGAAGCTTTCTTT. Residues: CASTQQGLNTEAFF.

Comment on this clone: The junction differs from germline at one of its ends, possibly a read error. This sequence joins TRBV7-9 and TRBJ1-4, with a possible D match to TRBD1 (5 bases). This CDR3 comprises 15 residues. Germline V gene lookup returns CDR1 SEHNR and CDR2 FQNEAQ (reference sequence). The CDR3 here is CSSSLGAGINEKLFF. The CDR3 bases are TGTTCCAGCAGCTTAGGGGCAGGAATTAATGAAAAACTGTTTTTT.

CDR3 sequence reads: CASSLWEGGEQYF. The CDR3 DNA reads as TGTGCCAGCAGCCTATGGGAAGGGGGCGAGCAGTACTTC. The rearrangement joins TRBV14 to TRBJ2-7; weak D call: TRBD1 (6 bases). The ends were cut back, 4 bases at V and 6 bases at J, with 13 bases in the middle. This CDR3 comprises 13 residues. Germline V lookup: CDR1 SGHDN, CDR2 FVKESK.

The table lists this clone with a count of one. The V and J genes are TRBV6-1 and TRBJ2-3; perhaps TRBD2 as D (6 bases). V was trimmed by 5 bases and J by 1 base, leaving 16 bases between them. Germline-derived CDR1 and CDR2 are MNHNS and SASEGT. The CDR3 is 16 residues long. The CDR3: CASSQGTLGGTDTQYF. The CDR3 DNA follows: TGTGCCAGCAGTCAAGGGACTCTTGGGGGCACAGATACGCAGTATTTT.

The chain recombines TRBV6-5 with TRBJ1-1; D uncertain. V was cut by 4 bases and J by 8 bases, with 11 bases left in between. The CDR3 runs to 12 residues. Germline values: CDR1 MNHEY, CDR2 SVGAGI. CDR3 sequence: CASSFEASEAFF. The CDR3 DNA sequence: TGTGCCAGCAGTTTCGAGGCGTCAGAAGCTTTCTTT.

The CDR3 DNA reads TGTGCCAGCAGTGATTCCACAGGGGGCGAGCCCCAGCATTTT. Translated: CASSDSTGGEPQHF. The chain couples TRBV25-1 to TRBJ1-5, with 9 bases matching TRBD1. Germline loops: CDR1 MGHDK, CDR2 SYGVNS. There are 14 residues in the CDR3. The trim removed 3 bases at V and 8 bases at J, leaving 5 bases unmatched.

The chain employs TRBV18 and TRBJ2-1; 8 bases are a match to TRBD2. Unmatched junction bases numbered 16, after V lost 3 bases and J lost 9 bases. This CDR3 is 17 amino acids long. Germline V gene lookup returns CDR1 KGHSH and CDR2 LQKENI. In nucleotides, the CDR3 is TGTGCCAGCTCACCTTCCCAGCGGGGGCGAACGGCGCGTGAGCAGTTCTTC. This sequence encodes CASSPSQRGRTAREQFF.

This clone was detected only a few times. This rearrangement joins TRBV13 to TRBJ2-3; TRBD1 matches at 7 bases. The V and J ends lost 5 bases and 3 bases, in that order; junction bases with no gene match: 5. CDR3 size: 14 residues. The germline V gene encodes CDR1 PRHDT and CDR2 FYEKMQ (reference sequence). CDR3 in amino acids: CASSTRQGTDTQYF. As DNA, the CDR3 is TGTGCCAGCAGCACCCGACAGGGAACAGATACGCAGTATTTT.

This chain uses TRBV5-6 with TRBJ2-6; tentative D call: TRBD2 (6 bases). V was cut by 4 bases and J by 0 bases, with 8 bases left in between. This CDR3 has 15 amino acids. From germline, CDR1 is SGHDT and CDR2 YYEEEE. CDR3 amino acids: CASSDGGSGANVLTF. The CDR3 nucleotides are TGTGCCAGCAGCGACGGGGGCTCTGGGGCCAACGTCCTGACTTTC.

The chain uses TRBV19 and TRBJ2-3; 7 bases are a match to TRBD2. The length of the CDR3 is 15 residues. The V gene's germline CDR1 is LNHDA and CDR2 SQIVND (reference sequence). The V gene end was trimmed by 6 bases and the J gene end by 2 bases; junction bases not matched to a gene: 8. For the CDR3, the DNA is TGTGCCAGTAGCATAAGCGGGATCGACACAGATACGCAGTATTTT. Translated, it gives CASSISGIDTDTQYF.

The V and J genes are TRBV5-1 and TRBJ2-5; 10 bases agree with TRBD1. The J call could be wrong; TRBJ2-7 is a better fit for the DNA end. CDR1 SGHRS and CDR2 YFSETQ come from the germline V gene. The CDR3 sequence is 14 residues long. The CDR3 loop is CASSFRDRGYEQYF. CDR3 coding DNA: TGCGCCAGCAGCTTCCGGGACAGGGGCTACGAGCAGTACTTC.

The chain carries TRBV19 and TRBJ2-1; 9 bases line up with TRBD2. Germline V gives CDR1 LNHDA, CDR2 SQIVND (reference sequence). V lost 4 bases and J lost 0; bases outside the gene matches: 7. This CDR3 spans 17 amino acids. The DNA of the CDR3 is TGTGCCAGTAGTAACCCGACTAGCGGACCCTCCTACAATGAGCAGTTCTTC. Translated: CASSNPTSGPSYNEQFF. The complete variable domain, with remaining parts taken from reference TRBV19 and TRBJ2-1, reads DGGITQSPKYLFRKEGQNVTLSCEQNLNHDAMYWYRQDPGQGLRLIYYSQIVNDFQKGDIAEGYSVSREKKESFPLTVTSAQKNPTAFYLCASSNPTSGPSYNEQFFGPGTRLTVL.

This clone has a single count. The CDR3 bases are TGCGCCAGCAGCTTGGGTGCGGGGGGGATGAACACTGAAGCTTTCTTT. As protein: CASSLGAGGMNTEAFF. The chain is built from TRBV5-1 and TRBJ1-1; D is possibly TRBD1 (5 bases). The CDR3 covers 16 residues. Germline CDR1 reads SGHRS; CDR2 reads YFSETQ. V was cut by 0 bases and J by 0 bases, with 12 bases left in between.

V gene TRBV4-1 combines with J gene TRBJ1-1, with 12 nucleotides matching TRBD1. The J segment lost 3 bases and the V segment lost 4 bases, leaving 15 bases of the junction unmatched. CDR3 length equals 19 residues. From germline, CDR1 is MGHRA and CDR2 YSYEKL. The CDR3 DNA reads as TGCGCCAGCAGCCGCCATTCTCGGGGGACAGGGGGCCCGGACACTGAAGCTTTCTTT. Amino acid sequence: CASSRHSRGTGGPDTEAFF.

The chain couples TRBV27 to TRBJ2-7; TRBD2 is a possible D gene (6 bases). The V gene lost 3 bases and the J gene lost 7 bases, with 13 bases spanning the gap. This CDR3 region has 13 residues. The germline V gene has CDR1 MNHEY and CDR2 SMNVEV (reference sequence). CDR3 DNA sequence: TGTGCCAGCAGTTTTTGGGAAGGGAGGGAGCAGTACTTC. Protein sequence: CASSFWEGREQYF.

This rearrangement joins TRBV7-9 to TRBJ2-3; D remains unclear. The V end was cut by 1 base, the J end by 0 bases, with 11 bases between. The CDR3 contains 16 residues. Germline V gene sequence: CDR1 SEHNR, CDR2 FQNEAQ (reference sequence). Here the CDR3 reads CASSLVHSLSTDTQYF. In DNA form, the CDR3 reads TGTGCCAGCAGCTTAGTTCACAGTTTGAGCACAGATACGCAGTATTTT.

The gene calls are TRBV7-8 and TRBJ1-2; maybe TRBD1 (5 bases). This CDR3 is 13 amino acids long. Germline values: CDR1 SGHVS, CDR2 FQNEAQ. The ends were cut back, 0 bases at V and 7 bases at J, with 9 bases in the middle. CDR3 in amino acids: CASSLAGGGGYTF. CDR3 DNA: TGTGCCAGCAGCTTAGCGGGGGGTGGTGGCTACACCTTC.

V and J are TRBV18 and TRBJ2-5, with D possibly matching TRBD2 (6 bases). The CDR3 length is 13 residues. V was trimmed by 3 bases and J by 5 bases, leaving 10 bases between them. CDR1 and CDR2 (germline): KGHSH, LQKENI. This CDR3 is CASSPGTRETQYF. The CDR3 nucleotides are TGTGCCAGCTCACCCGGGACTCGGGAGACCCAGTACTTC.